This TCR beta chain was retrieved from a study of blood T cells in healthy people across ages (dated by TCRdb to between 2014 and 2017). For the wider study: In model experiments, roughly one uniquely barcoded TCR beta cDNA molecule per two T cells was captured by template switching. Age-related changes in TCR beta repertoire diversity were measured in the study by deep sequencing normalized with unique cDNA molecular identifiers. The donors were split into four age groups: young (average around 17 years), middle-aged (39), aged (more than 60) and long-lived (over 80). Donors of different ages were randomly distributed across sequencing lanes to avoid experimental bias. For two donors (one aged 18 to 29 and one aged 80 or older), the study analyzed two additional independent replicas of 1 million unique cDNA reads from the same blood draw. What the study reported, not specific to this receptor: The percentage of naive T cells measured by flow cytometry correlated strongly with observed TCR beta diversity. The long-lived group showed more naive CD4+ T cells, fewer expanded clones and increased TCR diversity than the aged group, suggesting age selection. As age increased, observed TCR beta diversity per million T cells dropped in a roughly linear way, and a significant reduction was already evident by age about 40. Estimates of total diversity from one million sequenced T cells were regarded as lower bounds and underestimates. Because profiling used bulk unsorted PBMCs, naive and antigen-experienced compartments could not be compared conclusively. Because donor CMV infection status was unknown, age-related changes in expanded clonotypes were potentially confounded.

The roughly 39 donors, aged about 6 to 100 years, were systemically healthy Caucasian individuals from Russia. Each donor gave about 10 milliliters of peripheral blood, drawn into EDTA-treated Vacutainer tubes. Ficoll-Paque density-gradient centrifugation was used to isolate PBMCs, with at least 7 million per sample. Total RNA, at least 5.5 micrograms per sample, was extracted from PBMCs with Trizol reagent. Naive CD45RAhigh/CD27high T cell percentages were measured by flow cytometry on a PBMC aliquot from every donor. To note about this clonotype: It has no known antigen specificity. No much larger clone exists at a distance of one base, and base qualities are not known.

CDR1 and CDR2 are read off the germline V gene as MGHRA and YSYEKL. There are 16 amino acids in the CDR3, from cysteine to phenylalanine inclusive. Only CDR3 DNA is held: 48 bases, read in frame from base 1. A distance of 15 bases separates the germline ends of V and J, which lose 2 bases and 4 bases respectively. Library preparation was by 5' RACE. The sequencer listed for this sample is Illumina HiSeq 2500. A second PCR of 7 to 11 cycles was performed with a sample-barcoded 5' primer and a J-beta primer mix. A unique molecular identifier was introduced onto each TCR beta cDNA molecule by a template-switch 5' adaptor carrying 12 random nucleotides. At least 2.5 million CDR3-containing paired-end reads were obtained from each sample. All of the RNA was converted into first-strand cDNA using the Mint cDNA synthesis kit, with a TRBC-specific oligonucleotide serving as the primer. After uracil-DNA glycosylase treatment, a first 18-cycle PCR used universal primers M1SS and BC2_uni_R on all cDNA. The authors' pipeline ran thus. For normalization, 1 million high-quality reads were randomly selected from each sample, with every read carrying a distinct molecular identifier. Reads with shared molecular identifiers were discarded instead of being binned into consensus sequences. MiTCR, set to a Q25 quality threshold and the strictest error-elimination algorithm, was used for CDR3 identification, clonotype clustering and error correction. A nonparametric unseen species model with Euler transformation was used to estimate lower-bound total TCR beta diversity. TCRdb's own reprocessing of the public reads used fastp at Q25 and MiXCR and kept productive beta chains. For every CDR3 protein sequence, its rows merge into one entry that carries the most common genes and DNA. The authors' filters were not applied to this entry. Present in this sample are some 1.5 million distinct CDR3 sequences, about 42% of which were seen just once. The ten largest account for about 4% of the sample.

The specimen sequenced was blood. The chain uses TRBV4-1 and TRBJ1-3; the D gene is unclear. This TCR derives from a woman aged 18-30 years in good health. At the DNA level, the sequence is TGCGCCAGCAGCCAAAGACTCTGGCGGCCCGGAAACACCATATATTTT. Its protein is CASSQRLWRPGNTIYF.